This T cell receptor beta chain emerged from a study of identical twins (dated by TCRdb to the mid-2010s). Looking at the study overall: To test whether fetal clonotypes persist, this study deep-sequenced TCR alpha and beta repertoires from monozygotic twins, from unrelated adults of various ages, and from cord blood. To rule out contamination, replicate twin experiments were performed at different times with different library preparation protocols.

Only healthy Caucasian donors were included. The twin cohort comprised three pairs of female monozygotic twins, all aged about 18 to 29 years. CD4+ and CD8+ T cell populations were isolated with positive isolation kits from Invitrogen. The germline V gene (reference sequence) gives CDR1 as LNHNV and CDR2 as YYDKDF. For this chain, trimming is 4 bases at the V end and 7 bases at the J end, and the number of junction bases without a gene match is 3. The CDR3 starts with the cysteine, ends with the phenylalanine, and has 15 residues. Just CDR3 DNA is preserved here, 45 bases in frame from base 1. General findings and caveats noted by the study authors: Recombination models systematically underestimated out-of-frame TCR alpha sharing in monozygotic twins but agreed with sharing between unrelated individuals. A weaker excess of twin sharing was found in beta out-of-frame sequences because the signal-to-noise ratio was lowered by fewer shared sequences. Out-of-frame TCR alpha sequences shared between twins showed an excess of low generation-probability sequences compared with coincidental sharing between unrelated individuals. Abundant cord blood beta clonotypes carried fewer insertions; young adult naive repertoires showed a weaker similar trend, while memory repertoires showed none. Because the same donors could not be followed over many years, the conclusions relied on cross-sectional statistical analysis. Zero-insertion analyses could be partly confounded by invariant T cells such as MAIT and iNKT, though diverse VJ usage argued against such confounding for most clonotypes.

This clonotype was detected only a few times. It has no known antigen specificity. No base-level quality is on record; no much larger clone is a single base apart. The library relied on 5' RACE. Sequencing instrument: Illumina HiSeq 2000. A universal primer binding site was added through template switching, and the final cDNA carried a unique molecular identifier so that TCR cDNA molecules could be counted accurately. First-strand cDNA for TCR alpha and beta chains was synthesized from specific primers in the conserved constant-segment region. To control for contamination, every cDNA library carried two barcodes: a SMART-Mk sample barcode plus Illumina barcodes. TruSeq adapter sequences along with Illumina sample barcodes were introduced in two successive PCR steps. Sequencing of the TCR alpha and beta cDNA libraries was done on the Illumina HiSeq platform using custom primers. The published analysis was carried out like this. MiGEC was used to process raw reads and extract unique molecular identifiers, and MiXCR was used to find CDR3 positions. Recombination models were inferred per individual with the repgenHMM and IGoR tools using an EM algorithm. The analysis of shared clonotypes was done with the tcR package in R, with sharing normalized by the product of cloneset sizes. To study raw recombination free of thymic and clonal selection effects, out-of-frame nonproductive sequences were analyzed. TCRdb's own reprocessing of the public reads used fastp at Q25 and MiXCR and kept productive beta chains. Rows are combined by CDR3 protein, so each entry shows the most common genes and DNA. These V and J calls rely on TCRdb rather than the paper's analysis. Here the sample has approximately 550,000 distinct CDR3 sequences; 20% to 25% occur a single time. Approximately 0.49% of the sample is in the top ten clones.

The same sample was also used in a study of yellow fever vaccine responses in identical twins. The second investigation adds: The authors reported that the T cell response to vaccination in identical twins appeared partly convergent and partly personalized. In the study, vaccine-responding T cell clones were precisely tracked in identical twins.

This clonotype was obtained from a woman between 18 and 29 years old in good health. In this chain, TRBV15 is recombined with TRBJ2-1, with 14 bases in between that match TRBD2. Sequences were obtained from CD4+ T cells sorted from blood. The CDR3 loop reads CATSTRTSGGNEQFF. The nucleotide sequence is given as TGTGCCACCAGCACGAGGACTAGCGGGGGGAATGAGCAGTTCTTC.